This paragraph reports one T cell receptor beta chain. Antigen: not known. Viral peptide pool expansion of antigen-specific CD4+ T cells preceded sequencing in the ViraFEST assay. The culture ran for roughly 10 days before CD4+ T cells were isolated. It was between March and December 2020 that the person had a SARS-CoV-2 infection confirmed by PCR. Peptides at approximately 9.6 ug/ml and IL-2 at about 9.2 IU/ml were added to about 2 million PBMC per well. TCRdb's copy holds only in-frame clones and misses some; the assay was immunoSEQ multiplex PCR. Among 40,000 or so clones, 65% to 70% were seen once, and the ten largest hold over 25%. This sample was included in a study of vaccination effects on CD4 cells after COVID-19. Germline-derived CDR1 and CDR2 are ENHRY and SYGVKD. Unmatched junction bases numbered 11, after V lost 2 bases and J lost 5 bases. This CDR3 has 18 residues. Regarding the study as a whole: In the study, convalescent patients were few, and early post-infection timepoints were absent.

The receptor was isolated from a human donor who had a prior SARS-CoV-2 infection. The sequencing here drew on CD4+ T cells from PBMCs cultured with a peptide pool, taken before COVID-19 vaccination. The chain carries TRBV10-3 and TRBJ2-1; TRBD2 aligns across 11 bases. CDR3 sequence (DNA): TGTGCCATCAGTGAGAGAGTAGCGGGAGGGATCATTAACAATGAGCAGTTCTTC. It yields the protein CAISERVAGGIINNEQFF.